The clone carrying this TCR gamma chain was seen a few times. As yet, its antigen is unknown. At one of its ends the junction is not consistent with the germline gene, which may arise from a read error. Extracted RNA was reverse transcribed into cDNA. CDR3 amplicons came from multiplex PCR with pooled V-gene forward and constant-region reverse primers. TCRdb reran clone calling via CATT on the multiplex PCR reads. The table lists some 6,100 gamma-chain clones, roughly 40% of them singletons. This entry comes from a study of Vδ1+ human thymocytes. Study-level findings and limits: The authors advised highly purified populations and single-cell validation. Thymic TRG and TRD repertoires appeared highly polyclonal, with Gaussian CDR3 length distributions. Thymic delta-chain repertoires held roughly 18% Vdelta2 sequences and few Vdelta3, despite high sort purity.

The CDR3 covers 13 residues. Germline assignment: CDR1 EGSTGY and CDR2 YDSYTSSV. Between roughly 96% and 99.6% of sorted thymocytes were Vdelta1+. The genes are TRGV4 and TRGJ1 or TRGJ2. The specimen sequenced was Vdelta1+ gamma-delta thymocytes from the thymus. Subset in this sample: FACS-sorted CD3+ TCRalphabeta- TCRVdelta1+ TCRVdelta2- thymocytes. The TCR comes from a boy under two years old who had congenital heart surgery. The CDR3 is CATCDVGYYKKLF. CDR3 DNA sequence: TGTGCCACCTGTGATGTCGGCTATTATAAGAAACTCTTT.